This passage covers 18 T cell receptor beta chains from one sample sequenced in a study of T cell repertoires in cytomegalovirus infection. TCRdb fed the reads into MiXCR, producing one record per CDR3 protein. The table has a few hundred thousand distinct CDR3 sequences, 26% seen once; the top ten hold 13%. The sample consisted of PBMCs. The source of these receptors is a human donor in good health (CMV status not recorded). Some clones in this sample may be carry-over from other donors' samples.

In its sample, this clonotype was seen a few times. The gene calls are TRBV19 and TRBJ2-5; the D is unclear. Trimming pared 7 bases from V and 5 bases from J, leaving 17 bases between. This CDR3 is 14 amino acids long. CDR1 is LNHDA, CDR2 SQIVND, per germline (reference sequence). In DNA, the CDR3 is TGTGCCAGTACCCCTCCCTACAGCCGGGAGACCCAGTACTTC. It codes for CASTPPYSRETQYF.

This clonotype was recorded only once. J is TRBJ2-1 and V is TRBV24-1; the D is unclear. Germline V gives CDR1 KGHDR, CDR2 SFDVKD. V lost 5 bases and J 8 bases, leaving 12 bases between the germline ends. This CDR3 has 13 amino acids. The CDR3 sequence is CATSVEPRDEQFF. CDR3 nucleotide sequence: TGTGCCACCAGTGTCGAACCTAGGGATGAGCAGTTCTTC.

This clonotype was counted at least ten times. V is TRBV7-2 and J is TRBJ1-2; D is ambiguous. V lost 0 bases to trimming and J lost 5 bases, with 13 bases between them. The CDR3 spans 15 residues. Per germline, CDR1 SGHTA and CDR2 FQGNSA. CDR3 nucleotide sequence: TGTGCCAGCAGCTTAGCGCATGTAACAGCTTATGGCTACACCTTC. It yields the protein CASSLAHVTAYGYTF.

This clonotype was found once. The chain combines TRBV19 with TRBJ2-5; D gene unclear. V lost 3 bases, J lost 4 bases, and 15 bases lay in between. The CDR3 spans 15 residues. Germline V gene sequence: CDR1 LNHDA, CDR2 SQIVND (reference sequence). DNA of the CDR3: TGTGCCAGTAGTATCAGTCGTCTAAAGAGAGAGACCCAGTACTTC. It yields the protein CASSISRLKRETQYF.

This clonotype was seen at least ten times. The CDR3 coding sequence is TGTGCCAGCAGTCCCTCCTGGGGGGGAGTCTACGAGCAGTACTTC. Translation gives CASSPSWGGVYEQYF. The rearrangement links TRBV7-2 to TRBJ2-7; 7 bases align to TRBD2. The V and J ends lost 6 bases and 3 bases, in that order; junction bases with no gene match: 11. This CDR3 spans 15 amino acids. Germline CDR1 and CDR2: SGHTA and FQGNSA.

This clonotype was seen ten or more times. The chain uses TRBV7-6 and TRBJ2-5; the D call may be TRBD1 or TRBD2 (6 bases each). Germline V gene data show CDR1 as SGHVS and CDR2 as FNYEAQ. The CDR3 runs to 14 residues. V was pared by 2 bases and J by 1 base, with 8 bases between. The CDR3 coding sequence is TGTGCCAGCAGCTTAAGGGGGGCCCAAGAGACCCAGTACTTC. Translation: CASSLRGAQETQYF.

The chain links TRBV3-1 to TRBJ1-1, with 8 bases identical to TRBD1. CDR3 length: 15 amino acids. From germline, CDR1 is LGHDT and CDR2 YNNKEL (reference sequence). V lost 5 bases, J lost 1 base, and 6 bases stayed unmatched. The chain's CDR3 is CASSGQGRRNTEAFF. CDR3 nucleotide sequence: TGTGCCAGCAGCGGACAGGGACGGCGGAACACTGAAGCTTTCTTT.

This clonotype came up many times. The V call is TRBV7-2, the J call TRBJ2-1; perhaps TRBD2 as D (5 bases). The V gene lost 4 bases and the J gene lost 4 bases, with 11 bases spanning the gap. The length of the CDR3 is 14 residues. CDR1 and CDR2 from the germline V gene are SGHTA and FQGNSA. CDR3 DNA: TGTGCCAGCAGCTCCAGGACTGAGTACAATGAGCAGTTCTTC. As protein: CASSSRTEYNEQFF.

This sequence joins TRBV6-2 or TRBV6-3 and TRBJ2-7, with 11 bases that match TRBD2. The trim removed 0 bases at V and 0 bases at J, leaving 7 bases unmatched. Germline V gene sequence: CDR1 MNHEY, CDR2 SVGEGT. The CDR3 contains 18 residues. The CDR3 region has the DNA TGTGCCAGCAGTTACTCGGCGACTAGCGGGAAACTCTCCTACGAGCAGTACGTC. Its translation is CASSYSATSGKLSYEQYV.

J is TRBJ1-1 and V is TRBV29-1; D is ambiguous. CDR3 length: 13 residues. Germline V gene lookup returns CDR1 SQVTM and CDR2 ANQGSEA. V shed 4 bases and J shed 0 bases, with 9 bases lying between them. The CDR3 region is CSVVLRLNTEAFF. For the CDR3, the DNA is TGCAGCGTTGTTTTGAGACTGAACACTGAAGCTTTCTTT.

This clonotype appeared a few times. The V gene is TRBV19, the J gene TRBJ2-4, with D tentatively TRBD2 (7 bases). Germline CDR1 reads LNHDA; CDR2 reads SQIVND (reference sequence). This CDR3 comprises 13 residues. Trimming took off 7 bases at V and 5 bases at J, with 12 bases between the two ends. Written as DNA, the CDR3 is TGTGCCAGTATCAAGGGGGGGGAAAACATTCAGTACTTC. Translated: CASIKGGENIQYF.

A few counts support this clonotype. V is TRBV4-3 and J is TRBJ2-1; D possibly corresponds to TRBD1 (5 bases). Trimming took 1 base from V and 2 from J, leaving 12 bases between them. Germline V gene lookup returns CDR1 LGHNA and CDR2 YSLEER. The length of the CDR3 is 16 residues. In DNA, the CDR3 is TGCGCCAGCAGCCAAGTCGCAGGGTGGACCTACAATGAGCAGTTCTTC. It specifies CASSQVAGWTYNEQFF.

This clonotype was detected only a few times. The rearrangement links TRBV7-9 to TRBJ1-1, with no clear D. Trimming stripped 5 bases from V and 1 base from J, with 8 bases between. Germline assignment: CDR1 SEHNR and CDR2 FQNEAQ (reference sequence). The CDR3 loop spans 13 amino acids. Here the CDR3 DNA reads TGTGCCAGCAGCGCTATAGGGAACACTGAAGCTTTCTTT. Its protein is CASSAIGNTEAFF.

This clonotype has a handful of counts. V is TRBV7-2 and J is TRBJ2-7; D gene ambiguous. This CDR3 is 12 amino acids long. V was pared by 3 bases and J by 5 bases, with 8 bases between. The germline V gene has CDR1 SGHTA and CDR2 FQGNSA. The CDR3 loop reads CASSFFSDEQYF. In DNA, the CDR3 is TGTGCCAGCAGCTTTTTTTCCGACGAGCAGTACTTC.

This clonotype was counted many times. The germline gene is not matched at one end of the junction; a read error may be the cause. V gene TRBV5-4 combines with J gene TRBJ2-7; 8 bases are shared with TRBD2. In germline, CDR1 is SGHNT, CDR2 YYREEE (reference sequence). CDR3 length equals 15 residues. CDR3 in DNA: TGTGCCAGCAGTTTGGCGGGAGGAAGCTCCTACGAGCAGTACTTC. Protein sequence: CASSLAGGSSYEQYF.

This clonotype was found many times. CDR3 sequence (DNA): TGTGCCAGCAGGGGGCACACAGATACGCAGTATTTT. Translating it yields CASRGHTDTQYF. V and J are TRBV7-2 and TRBJ2-3, with a weak D call TRBD1 (5 bases). Trimming shortened V by 6 bases and J by 2 bases, and 6 bases separated the two germline ends. The CDR3 length is 12 residues. Germline assignment: CDR1 SGHTA and CDR2 FQGNSA.

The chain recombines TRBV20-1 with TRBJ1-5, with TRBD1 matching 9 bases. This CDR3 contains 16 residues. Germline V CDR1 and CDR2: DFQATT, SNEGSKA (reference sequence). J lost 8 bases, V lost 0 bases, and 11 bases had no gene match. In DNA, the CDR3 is TGCAGTGCTAGAGAATCGGGACAGGGTTATTTGGAGCCCCAGCATTTT. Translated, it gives CSARESGQGYLEPQHF.

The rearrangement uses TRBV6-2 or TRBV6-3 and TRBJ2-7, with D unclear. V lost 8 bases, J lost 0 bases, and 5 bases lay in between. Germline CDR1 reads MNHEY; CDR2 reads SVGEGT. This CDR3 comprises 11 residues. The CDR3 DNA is TGTGCCAGCGCGTACTCCTACGAGCAGTACTTC. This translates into CASAYSYEQYF.